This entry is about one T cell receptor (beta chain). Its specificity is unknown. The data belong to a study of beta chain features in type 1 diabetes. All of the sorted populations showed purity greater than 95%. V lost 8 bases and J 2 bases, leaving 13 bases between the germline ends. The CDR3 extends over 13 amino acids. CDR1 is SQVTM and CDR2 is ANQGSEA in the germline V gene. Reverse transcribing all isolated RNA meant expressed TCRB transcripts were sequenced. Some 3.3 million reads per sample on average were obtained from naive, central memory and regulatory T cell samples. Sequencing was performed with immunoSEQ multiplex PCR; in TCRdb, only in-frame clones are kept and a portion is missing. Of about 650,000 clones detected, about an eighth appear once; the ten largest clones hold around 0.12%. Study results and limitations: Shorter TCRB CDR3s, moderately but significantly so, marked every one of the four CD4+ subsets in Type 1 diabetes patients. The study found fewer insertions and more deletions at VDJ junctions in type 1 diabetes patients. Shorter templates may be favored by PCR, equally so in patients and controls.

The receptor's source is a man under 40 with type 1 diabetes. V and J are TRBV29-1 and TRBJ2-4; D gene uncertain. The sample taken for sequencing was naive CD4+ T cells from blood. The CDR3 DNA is TGCAGCTGTATTCAGCTTTCCAAAAACATTCAGTACTTC. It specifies CSCIQLSKNIQYF.